The T cell receptor beta chain described here comes from a study of cytomegalovirus exposure and HLA in healthy donors. CDR1 SGHRS and CDR2 YFSETQ come from the germline V gene. Trimming took 1 base from V and 2 from J, leaving 20 bases between them. The CDR3 length is 18 residues. The table came from immunoSEQ multiplex PCR; TCRdb's copy has only in-frame clones and leaves some out. This table has about 270,000 clones, approximately 86% appearing once. The donors formed part of the approximately 120-subject validation cohort, distinct from the roughly 700-subject first cohort. Sequencing was performed on PBMCs. The origin of this receptor is a young woman in good health and CMV-seronegative. The rearrangement uses TRBV5-1 and TRBJ2-3; tentatively, D is TRBD2 (6 bases). The DNA for the CDR3 is TGCGCCAGCAGCTTGAGGGTGCGGGACTTCATCCACACAGATACGCAGTATTTT. Its protein product is CASSLRVRDFIHTDTQYF.